The entry that follows covers one TCR beta chain sequence. No antigen is known for it. No base-level quality is on record; no much larger clone is a single base apart. The time point label corresponds to: about 28 days (+/-7) after the second vaccine dose. The treatment or condition label here, explained by the study, means: meningococcal conjugate vaccine given as trial control. Samples from vaccinated people were obtained from the UK trials COV001 and COV002, which included a single-blind randomized controlled phase 2/3 trial of AZD1222 (ChAdOx1 nCoV-19) in healthy adults. Trial participant PBMC samples were collected at day 0 and day 28 after the second dose for TCRbeta chain sequencing. This sample is drawn from a study of T cell responses to AZD1222 COVID-19 vaccine (dated by TCRdb to the early 2020s). For the study in its entirety: A total of 233 trial participants underwent TCR sequencing, of whom 207 received two doses of AZD1222 and about 26 received two doses of the MenACWY control vaccine. Trial participants were enrolled by age into subgroups of 18-55, 56-69 and 70-plus years, and roughly 150, 30 and 60 TCR-sequenced participants, respectively, were included in these subgroups. General study outcomes and caveats: No day 14 peak-response samples were available, so repertoires were characterized only after the peak T cell response. In the small 56-69-year group, the increase in depth fell short of significance, most likely because of low power. Participants were mostly white British and included more females than males, and it was suggested by the authors that clonal diversity may have been underestimated. After two AZD1222 doses, both the breadth and the depth of spike-specific TCRs were significantly higher than at day 0 and than in MenACWY recipients. The vaccine-associated CD4 TCRs covered the entire spike protein, and the dominant responses fell in regions 160-218 and 743-854. Only six AZD1222 recipients were SARS-CoV-2 seropositive at baseline, limiting conclusions about previously exposed vaccinees. Nearly half of unique spike-specific TCRs reportedly recognized epitopes outside regions mutated in the B.1.351 and B.1.1.7 variants.

Looking up the germline V gene (reference sequence) yields CDR1 SGHNT and CDR2 YYREEE. Here V drops 5 bases and J drops 5 bases, and the junction holds 8 bases not matched to any gene. The CDR3 runs 14 amino acids, cysteine and phenylalanine included. Of the read, only the CDR3 DNA is kept; its 42 bases are in frame from base 1. The CDR3 regions of human TCRbeta chains were subjected to immunosequencing. The authors processed their data as follows. Repertoire TCRs were matched against a reference library of SARS-CoV-2-specific TCRs generated with the MIRA antigen-specificity platform. Breadth was defined as the fraction of unique TCRs that were SARS-CoV-2-associated, and depth was defined as the fraction of total T cells that were SARS-CoV-2-associated. Using the MIRA data, each spike-specific TCR was mapped to the spike region that the TCR reacts to and placed in a CD4 or CD8 class. Log10-transformed breadth and depth values were compared by one-way ANOVA with Sidak's multiple comparisons tests. TCRdb holds this immuneACCESS table with in-frame rearrangements only. Some clones are missing; in checked studies, unresolved V genes explain under half, and the rest has no known cause. That table furnishes V, J and clone size, whereas the DNA furnished D and trimming. The sample has some 180,000 clones on record, 90% to 95% of them singletons. Clones ranked in the top ten supply roughly 1% of the sample.

The source material was peripheral blood, sampled 28 days after the second dose of the MenACWY control vaccine. This receptor was identified in an adult who received the MenACWY meningococcal vaccine as a control. The V and J genes are TRBV5-4 and TRBJ2-7; 9 of the junction bases match TRBD1. The DNA is TGTGCCAGCAGACGGACAGGGGCAAGGGACGAGCAGTACTTC. This translates into CASRRTGARDEQYF. The full variable domain, with segments outside the CDR3 supplied by the reference TRBV5-4 and TRBJ2-7 proteins, appears as ETGVTQSPTHLIKTRGQQVTLRCSSQSGHNTVSWYQQALGQGPQFIFQYYREEENGRGNFPPRFSGLQFPNYSSELNVNALELDDSALYLCASRRTGARDEQYFGPGTRLTVT.